This T cell receptor (beta chain) stems from a study of T-cell memory formation after mild COVID-19. Overall study: Most TCR clusters belonged to a single donor. Study outcomes and limitations: Certain responding clones were present in pre-infection memory, suggesting participation of cross-reactive memory. Clones that contracted clustered mainly in CM and EM if CD4+ and in EMRA if CD8+.

In germline, CDR1 is MNHEY, CDR2 SVGAGI. The CDR3 length is 14 residues. The sample holds a few counts of this clonotype. Its specificity is not known. An end of the junction does not agree with germline; a read error may underlie this. The authors produced TCR alpha and TCR beta cDNA libraries with sample barcodes and UMIs by 5'RACE using constant-segment primers. TCRdb reprocessed the 5' RACE reads with MiXCR, giving one entry per CDR3 protein. The sample comprises 300,000 to 400,000 distinct CDR3 sequences, 10% to 15% of which are singletons, and around a fifth rests with the top ten. The J gene is TRBJ2-1, the V gene TRBV6-5; TRBD2 aligns across 12 bases. The sequenced material came from PBMCs or a T cell subset sorted from them (not recorded which). This TCR derives from a man aged 18 to 30 who had mild COVID-19 (a few samples of this study predate the infection). Cell type and time point are not known. For the CDR3, the DNA is TGTGCCAGCAGTTACGATGGGACTAGCGGGTTTCGGGATTTC. Translated: CASSYDGTSGFRDF.